This T cell receptor (beta chain) comes out of a study of T cells and Merkel cell carcinoma outcomes. This CDR3 spans 15 amino acids. Germline CDR1 and CDR2: MNHNS and SASEGT. Trimming removed 1 base from V and 9 bases from J; junction bases left unmatched: 4. Repertoires were generated with immunoSEQ multiplex PCR, while TCRdb's copy carries only in-frame clones and drops some. The sample comprises roughly 7,000 clones, 80% to 95% of which are singletons, and roughly 2.8% rests with the top ten. This sequence was found in a human donor with Merkel cell carcinoma. The rearrangement joins TRBV6-1 to TRBJ2-6, with 9 bases aligning to TRBD1. The specimen sequenced was tumor tissue from Merkel cell carcinoma. The CDR3 DNA reads TGTGCCAGCAGTGAAGAGGGGACAGGGCACAACGTCCTGACTTTC. Protein sequence: CASSEEGTGHNVLTF.